This T cell receptor beta chain was obtained from a study of shared T cell receptors in the human thymus. The V and J ends lost 6 bases and 7 bases respectively, with 22 bases between them. The CDR3 runs 15 residues. Germline V gene lookup returns CDR1 SGHDT and CDR2 YYEEEE. TCRdb's copy holds only in-frame clones and misses some; the assay was immunoSEQ multiplex PCR. The sample consists of 700,000 or so clones, 75% to 90% of them appearing once. The same sample was also used in a study of human thymus T cells.

The J gene is TRBJ1-2, the V gene TRBV5-6, with D possibly being TRBD1 (5 bases). The clonotype originates from a girl under two years old with a congenital heart defect. The material sequenced was thymocytes. CDR3 nucleotides: TGTGCCAGCAACTTAAAGAGTGGGGGGGAACTTGGCTACACCTTC. This translates into CASNLKSGGELGYTF. The whole variable domain, remainder taken from reference TRBV5-6 and TRBJ1-2, is DAGVTQSPTHLIKTRGQQVTLRCSPKSGHDTVSWYQQALGQGPQFIFQYYEEEERQRGNFPDRFSGHQFPNYSSELNVNALLLGDSALYLCASNLKSGGELGYTFGSGTRLTVV.